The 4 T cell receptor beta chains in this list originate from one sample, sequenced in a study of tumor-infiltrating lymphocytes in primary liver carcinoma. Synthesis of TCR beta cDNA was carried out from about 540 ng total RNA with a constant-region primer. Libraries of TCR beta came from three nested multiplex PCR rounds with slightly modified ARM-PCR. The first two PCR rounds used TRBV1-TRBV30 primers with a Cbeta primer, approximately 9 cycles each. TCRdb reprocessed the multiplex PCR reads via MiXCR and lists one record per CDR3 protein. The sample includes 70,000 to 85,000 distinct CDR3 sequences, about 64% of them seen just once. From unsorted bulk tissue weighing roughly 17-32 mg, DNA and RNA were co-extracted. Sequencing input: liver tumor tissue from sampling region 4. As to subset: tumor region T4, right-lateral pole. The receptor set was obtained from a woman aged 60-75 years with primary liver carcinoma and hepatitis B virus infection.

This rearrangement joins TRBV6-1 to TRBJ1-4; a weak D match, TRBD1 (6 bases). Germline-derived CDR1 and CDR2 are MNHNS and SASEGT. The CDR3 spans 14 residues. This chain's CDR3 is CISKVGGAGEKLFF. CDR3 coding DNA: TGTATCAGCAAGGTTGGGGGCGCAGGTGAAAAACTGTTTTTT.

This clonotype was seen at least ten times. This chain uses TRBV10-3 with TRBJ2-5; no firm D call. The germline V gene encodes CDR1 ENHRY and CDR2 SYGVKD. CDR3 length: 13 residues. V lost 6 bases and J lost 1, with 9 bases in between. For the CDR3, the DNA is TGTGCCATCAGGCAGGATGGCCAAGAGACCCAGTACTTC. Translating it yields CAIRQDGQETQYF.

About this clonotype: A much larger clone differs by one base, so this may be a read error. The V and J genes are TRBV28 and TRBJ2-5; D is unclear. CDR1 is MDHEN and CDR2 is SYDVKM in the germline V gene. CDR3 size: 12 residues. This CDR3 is CASSGVQETQCF. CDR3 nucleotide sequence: TGTGCCAGCAGCGGCGTACAAGAGACCCAGTGCTTC.

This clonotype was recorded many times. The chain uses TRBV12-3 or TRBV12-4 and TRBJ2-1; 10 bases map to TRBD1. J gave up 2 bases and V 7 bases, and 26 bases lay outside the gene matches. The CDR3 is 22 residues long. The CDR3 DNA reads TGTGCCAGCACTCAAGGGGACAGGGGTCGTGGCGGGGGAATCTACACCTACAATGAGCAGTTCTTC. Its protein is CASTQGDRGRGGGIYTYNEQFF.